This entry lists 15 T cell receptor beta chains sequenced from one sample in a study of T cell repertoires in cytomegalovirus infection. The antigens for these receptors are not known. A single record per CDR3 protein comes from TCRdb applying MiXCR to the reads. Of fewer than 850,000 distinct CDR3 sequences listed, 25% to 30% are singletons. The specimen was cultured CD8+ T cells from PBMCs, collected from culture after CMV antigen stimulation. The receptors come from a human donor in good health (CMV status not recorded). Some clones in this sample may be carry-over from other donors' samples.

The genes are TRBV18 and TRBJ2-3; D call uncertain. With 3 bases removed from V and 4 bases from J, the gap between germline ends came to 20 bases. Germline loops: CDR1 KGHSH, CDR2 LQKENI. The length of the CDR3 is 17 residues. The CDR3 spells CASSPPPTQLGPDTQYF. CDR3 DNA sequence: TGTGCCAGCTCACCTCCACCAACTCAACTTGGCCCAGATACGCAGTATTTT.

This rearrangement joins TRBV2 to TRBJ1-1; D possibly corresponds to TRBD1 (6 bases). With 8 bases removed from V and 4 bases from J, the gap between germline ends came to 20 bases. Germline V gives CDR1 SNHLY, CDR2 FYNNEI. This CDR3 comprises 15 residues. CDR3: CASEGGGMVATEAFF. The CDR3 DNA reads as TGTGCCAGCGAGGGGGGAGGGATGGTGGCCACTGAAGCTTTCTTT.

This chain connects TRBV6-6 to TRBJ1-2; weak D call: TRBD1 (6 bases). Trimming shortened V by 6 bases and J by 6 bases, and 20 bases separated the two germline ends. Per germline, CDR1 MNHNY and CDR2 SVGAGI (reference sequence). CDR3 length: 15 residues. DNA of the CDR3: TGTGCCAGCAGCCTCGTCGGGCACAGGGCGGATGGCTACACCTTC. It codes for CASSLVGHRADGYTF.

This clonotype was counted a few times. This chain uses TRBV27 with TRBJ1-2; a possible D gene is TRBD1 (6 bases). Germline CDR1 MNHEY, CDR2 SMNVEV (reference sequence). The CDR3 is made up of 14 amino acids. The V end lost 2 bases, the J end lost 2 bases, and 9 bases lay between the germline ends. The CDR3 DNA reads as TGTGCCAGCAGTTTAAACACAGGGAACTATGGCTACACCTTC. Translating it yields CASSLNTGNYGYTF.

J is TRBJ1-2 and V is TRBV7-9; 7 nucleotides align to TRBD1. This CDR3 is built from 13 residues. Germline loops: CDR1 SEHNR, CDR2 FQNEAQ (reference sequence). The V gene end was trimmed by 5 bases and the J gene end by 3 bases; junction bases not matched to a gene: 3. The CDR3 sequence: CASSGQVDYGYTF. The CDR3 DNA reads TGTGCCAGCAGCGGACAGGTTGACTATGGCTACACCTTC.

This clonotype was counted a few times. This sequence joins TRBV6-6 and TRBJ2-2, with a weak D call TRBD1 (5 bases). CDR3 length: 15 residues. Germline CDR1 reads MNHNY; CDR2 reads SVGAGI (reference sequence). V gave up 4 bases and J gave up 4 bases, with 13 bases separating them. CDR3 nucleotide sequence: TGTGCCAGCAGTTTCCTGACAGAAATCACCGGGGAGCTGTTTTTT. Protein sequence: CASSFLTEITGELFF.

This chain links TRBV27 with TRBJ2-1; 8 bases agree with TRBD2. This CDR3 has 15 amino acids. The germline V gene has CDR1 MNHEY and CDR2 SMNVEV (reference sequence). Trimming at V came to 2 bases and at J to 7 bases, leaving 7 bases not matched to a gene. CDR3 sequence (DNA): TGTGCCAGCAGTTTAAACGGGGGGGCGGGGAATGAGCAGTTCTTC. As protein: CASSLNGGAGNEQFF.

V and J are TRBV7-8 and TRBJ2-1, with TRBD1 as a possible D gene (5 bases). This CDR3 is built from 16 residues. In germline, CDR1 is SGHVS, CDR2 FQNEAQ. V lost 5 bases and J lost 10, with 24 bases in between. The CDR3 reads CASSPVKGAPAWEQFF. The DNA for the CDR3 is TGTGCCAGCAGCCCTGTAAAAGGGGCTCCTGCGTGGGAGCAGTTCTTC.

V gene TRBV7-9 combines with J gene TRBJ1-1; tentatively, D is TRBD1 (5 bases). Germline CDR1 SEHNR, CDR2 FQNEAQ (reference sequence). The CDR3 runs 13 residues. Between the trimmed V and J ends, which lost 2 bases and 10 bases, there was a span of 14 bases. CDR3 amino acids: CASSLRLGGGAFF. The CDR3, as DNA: TGTGCCAGCAGCTTACGGCTCGGGGGGGGAGCTTTCTTT.

The chain employs TRBV20-1 and TRBJ2-1, with 10 bases aligning to TRBD2. The CDR3 length is 13 residues. V shed 4 bases, J shed 8 bases, and the junction held 5 bases outside the gene matches. CDR1 is DFQATT, CDR2 SNEGSKA, per germline (reference sequence). The CDR3 is CSAKAGGPDEQFF. Here the CDR3 DNA reads TGCAGTGCTAAAGCGGGGGGGCCGGATGAGCAGTTCTTC.

This clonotype was counted a few times. This rearrangement joins TRBV19 to TRBJ1-2; unclear D gene. CDR3 size: 15 residues. Germline assignment: CDR1 LNHDA and CDR2 SQIVND (reference sequence). V lost 5 bases, J lost 0 bases, and 13 bases lay in between. CDR3 bases: TGTGCCAGTAGTTCCGGGTTAGGAGCTAACTATGGCTACACCTTC. It specifies CASSSGLGANYGYTF.

This clonotype was counted between two and nine times. CDR3 sequence reads: CASSREAGADTQYF. DNA for the CDR3: TGTGCCAGCAGCCGAGAAGCGGGGGCAGATACGCAGTATTTT. The V call is TRBV12-3 or TRBV12-4, the J call TRBJ2-3; 8 positions agree with TRBD2. V was clipped by 6 bases and J by 4 bases; unmatched bases: 6. The CDR3 spans 14 residues.

The chain links TRBV20-1 to TRBJ2-1; TRBD2 matches at 11 bases. CDR1 and CDR2 (germline): DFQATT, SNEGSKA (reference sequence). V gave up 5 bases and J gave up 6 bases; unmatched junction bases: 6. This CDR3 comprises 14 residues. CDR3 in amino acids: CSALLAGGTNEQFF. CDR3 in DNA: TGCAGTGCTCTCCTAGCGGGGGGCACCAATGAGCAGTTCTTC.

This clonotype has more than one count but fewer than ten. The chain uses TRBV7-9 and TRBJ2-7, with D uncertain. CDR1 SEHNR and CDR2 FQNEAQ come from the germline V gene (reference sequence). The CDR3 length is 13 residues. V lost 5 bases and J 1 base, leaving 9 bases between the germline ends. The CDR3 nucleotides read TGTGCCAGCAGCGGACCTTTTTCCTACGAGCAGTACTTC. Protein sequence: CASSGPFSYEQYF.

J is TRBJ1-5 and V is TRBV24-1, with D maybe TRBD1 (5 bases). Trimming removed 2 bases at V and 1 base at J, with 8 bases between. The length of the CDR3 is 15 residues. Germline V gene data show CDR1 as KGHDR and CDR2 as SFDVKD. The CDR3 DNA reads as TGTGCCACCAGTGATTCGGGACGGAGCAATCAGCCCCAGCATTTT. Translation: CATSDSGRSNQPQHF.